This T cell receptor (beta chain) is drawn from a study of T-cell reconstitution after alpha-beta-depleted transplantation in children. Germline CDR1 reads MNHEY; CDR2 reads SVGAGI. Trimming left V 4 bases short and J 1 base short, with 10 bases between. This CDR3 is built from 14 residues. Unique molecular identifiers were incorporated into the prepared TCRbeta library. TCRdb independently ran MiXCR on the PCR reads; one entry per CDR3 protein. The table has around 480,000 distinct CDR3 sequences, approximately 30% seen once. The chain combines TRBV6-5 with TRBJ2-5; D is unclear. This TCR was recovered from a human donor who donated a stem cell graft to a child with aplastic anemia. The sequences come from PBMCs from the stem cell graft donor, collected from the stem cell graft. The CDR3 nucleotides read TGTGCCAGCAGTTCCCCTTGGACCCAAGAGACCCAGTACTTC. Protein sequence: CASSSPWTQETQYF.